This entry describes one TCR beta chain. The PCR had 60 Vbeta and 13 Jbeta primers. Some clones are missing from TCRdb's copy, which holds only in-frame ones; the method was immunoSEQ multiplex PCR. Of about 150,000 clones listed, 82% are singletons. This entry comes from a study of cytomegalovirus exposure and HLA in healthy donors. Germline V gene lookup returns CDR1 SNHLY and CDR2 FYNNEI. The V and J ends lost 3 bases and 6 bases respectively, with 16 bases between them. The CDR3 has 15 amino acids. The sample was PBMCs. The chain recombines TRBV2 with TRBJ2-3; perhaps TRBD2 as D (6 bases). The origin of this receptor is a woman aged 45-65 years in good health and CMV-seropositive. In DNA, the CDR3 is TGTGCCAGCAGTGAGTTCGGAGGGAGTGGGGATACGCAGTATTTT. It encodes CASSEFGGSGDTQYF.